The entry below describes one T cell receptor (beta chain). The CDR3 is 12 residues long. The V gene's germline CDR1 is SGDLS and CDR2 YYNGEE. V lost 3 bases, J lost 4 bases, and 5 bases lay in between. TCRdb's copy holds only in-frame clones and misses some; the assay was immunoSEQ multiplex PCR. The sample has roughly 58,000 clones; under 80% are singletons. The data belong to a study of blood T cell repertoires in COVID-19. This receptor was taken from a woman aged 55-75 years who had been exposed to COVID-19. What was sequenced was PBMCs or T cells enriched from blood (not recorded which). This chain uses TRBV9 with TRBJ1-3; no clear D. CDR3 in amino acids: CASSGGGNTIYF. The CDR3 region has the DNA TGTGCCAGCAGCGGAGGAGGAAACACCATATATTTT. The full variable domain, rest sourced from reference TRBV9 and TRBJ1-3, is DSGVTQTPKHLITATGQRVTLRCSPRSGDLSVYWYQQSLDQGLQFLIQYYNGEERAKGNILERFSAQQFPDLHSELNLSSLELGDSALYFCASSGGGNTIYFGEGSWLTVV.